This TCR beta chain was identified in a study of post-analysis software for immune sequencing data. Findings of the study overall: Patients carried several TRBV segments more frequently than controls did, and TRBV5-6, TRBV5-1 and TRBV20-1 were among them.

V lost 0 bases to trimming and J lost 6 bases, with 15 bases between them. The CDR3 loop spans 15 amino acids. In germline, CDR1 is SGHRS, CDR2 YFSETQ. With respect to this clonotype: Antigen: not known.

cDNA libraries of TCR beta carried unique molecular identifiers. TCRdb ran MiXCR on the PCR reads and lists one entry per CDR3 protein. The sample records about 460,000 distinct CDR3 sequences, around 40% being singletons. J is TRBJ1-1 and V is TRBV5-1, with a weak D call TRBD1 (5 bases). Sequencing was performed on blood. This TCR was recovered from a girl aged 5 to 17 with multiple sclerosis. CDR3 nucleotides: TGCGCCAGCAGCTTGGGGGCAGAAGAGGGGTCTGAAGCTTTCTTT. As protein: CASSLGAEEGSEAFF.